This TCR beta chain emerged from a study of blood T cell repertoires in COVID-19. Background on the study: Nucleic acid was either cDNA or gDNA, and it came from T cells, B-cell-depleted T cells, or PBMCs.

The CDR3 contains 14 residues. Trimming cost V 1 base and J 4 bases; bases outside gene matches: 2. Germline CDR1 reads SGHTA; CDR2 reads FQGNSA. The data were produced by immunoSEQ multiplex PCR, yet TCRdb's version contains in-frame clones alone and is incomplete. The repertoire consists of tens of thousands of clones, with just over 85% occurring once and the leading ten covering approximately 4.6%. Sequenced input: peripheral blood. This sequence originates from a human donor in a cohort sampled during active COVID-19. This chain connects TRBV7-2 to TRBJ2-5; the match to TRBD1 covers 8 bases. CDR3 amino acids: CASSLGDRPETQYF. The CDR3 region has the DNA TGTGCCAGCAGCTTAGGGGACAGGCCAGAGACCCAGTACTTC.